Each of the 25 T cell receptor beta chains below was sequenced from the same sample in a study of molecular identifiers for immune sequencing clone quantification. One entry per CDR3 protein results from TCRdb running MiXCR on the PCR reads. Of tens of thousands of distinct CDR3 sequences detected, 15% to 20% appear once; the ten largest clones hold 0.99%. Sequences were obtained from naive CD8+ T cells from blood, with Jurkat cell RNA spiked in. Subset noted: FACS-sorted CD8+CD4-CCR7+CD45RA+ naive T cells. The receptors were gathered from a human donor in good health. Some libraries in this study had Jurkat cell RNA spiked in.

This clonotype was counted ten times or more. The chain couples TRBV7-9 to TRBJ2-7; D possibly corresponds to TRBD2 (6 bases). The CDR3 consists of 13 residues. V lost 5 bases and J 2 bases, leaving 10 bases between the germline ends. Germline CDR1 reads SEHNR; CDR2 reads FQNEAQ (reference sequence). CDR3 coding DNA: TGTGCCAGCAGCCCCAGGGAGGCCTACGAGCAGTACTTC. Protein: CASSPREAYEQYF.

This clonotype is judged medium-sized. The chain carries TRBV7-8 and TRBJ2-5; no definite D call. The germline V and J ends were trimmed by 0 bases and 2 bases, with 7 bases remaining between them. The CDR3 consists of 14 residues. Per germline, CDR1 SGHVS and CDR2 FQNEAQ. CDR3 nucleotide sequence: TGTGCCAGCAGCTTAGCGGTGCGTCAAGAGACCCAGTACTTC. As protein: CASSLAVRQETQYF.

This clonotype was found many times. CDR3 loop: CASTLTATNQPQHF. In DNA, the CDR3 is TGTGCCAGCACCCTGACAGCGACCAATCAGCCCCAGCATTTT. This chain links TRBV6-2 or TRBV6-3 with TRBJ1-5; a weak D match, TRBD1 (5 bases). The CDR3 runs to 14 residues. Trimming took 7 bases from V and 3 from J, leaving 13 bases between them. The V gene's germline CDR1 is MNHEY and CDR2 SVGEGT.

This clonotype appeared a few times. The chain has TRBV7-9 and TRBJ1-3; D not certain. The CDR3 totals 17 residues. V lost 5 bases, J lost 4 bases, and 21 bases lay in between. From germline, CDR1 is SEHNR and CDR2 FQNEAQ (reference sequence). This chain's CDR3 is CASSASRGIRAGNTIYF. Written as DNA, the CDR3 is TGTGCCAGCAGCGCGAGCCGGGGTATCCGAGCGGGAAACACCATATATTTT.

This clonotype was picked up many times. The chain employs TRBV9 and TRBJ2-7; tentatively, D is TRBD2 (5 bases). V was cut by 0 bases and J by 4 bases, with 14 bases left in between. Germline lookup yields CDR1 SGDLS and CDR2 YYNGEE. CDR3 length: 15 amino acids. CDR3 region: CASSVAGYEGYEQYF. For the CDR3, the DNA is TGTGCCAGCAGCGTAGCCGGGTACGAGGGTTACGAGCAGTACTTC.

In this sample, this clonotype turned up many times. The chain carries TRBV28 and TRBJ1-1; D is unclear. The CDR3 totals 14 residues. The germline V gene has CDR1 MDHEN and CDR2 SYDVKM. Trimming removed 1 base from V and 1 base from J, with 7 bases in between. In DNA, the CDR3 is TGTGCCAGCAGTTTATTTACGTGGAACACTGAAGCTTTCTTT. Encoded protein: CASSLFTWNTEAFF.

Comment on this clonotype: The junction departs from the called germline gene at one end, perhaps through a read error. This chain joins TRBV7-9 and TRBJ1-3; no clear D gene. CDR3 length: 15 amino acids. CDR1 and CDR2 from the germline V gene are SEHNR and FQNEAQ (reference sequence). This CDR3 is CASSPPLRAENTIYF. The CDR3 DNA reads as TGCGCCAGCAGCCCTCCGCTCCGGGCTGAAAACACCATATATTTT. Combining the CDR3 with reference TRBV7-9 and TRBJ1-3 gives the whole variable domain DTGVSQNPRHKITKRGQNVTFRCDPISEHNRLYWYRQTLGQGPEFLTYFQNEAQLEKSRLLSDRFSAERPKGSFSTLEIQRTEQGDSAMYLCASSPPLRAENTIYFGEGSWLTVV.

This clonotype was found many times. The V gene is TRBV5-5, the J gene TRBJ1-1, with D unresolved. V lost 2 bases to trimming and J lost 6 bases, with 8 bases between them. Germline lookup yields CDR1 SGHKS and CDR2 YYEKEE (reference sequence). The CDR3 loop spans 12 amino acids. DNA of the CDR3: TGTGCCAGCAGCTTACCACACTCTGAAGCTTTCTTT. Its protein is CASSLPHSEAFF.

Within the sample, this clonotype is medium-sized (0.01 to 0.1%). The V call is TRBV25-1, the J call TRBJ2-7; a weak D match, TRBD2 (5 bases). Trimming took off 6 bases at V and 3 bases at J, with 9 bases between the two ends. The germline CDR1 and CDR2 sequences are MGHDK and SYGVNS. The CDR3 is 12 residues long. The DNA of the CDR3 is TGTGCCAGCAGCGAGGGCGGCTACGAGCAGTACTTC. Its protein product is CASSEGGYEQYF.

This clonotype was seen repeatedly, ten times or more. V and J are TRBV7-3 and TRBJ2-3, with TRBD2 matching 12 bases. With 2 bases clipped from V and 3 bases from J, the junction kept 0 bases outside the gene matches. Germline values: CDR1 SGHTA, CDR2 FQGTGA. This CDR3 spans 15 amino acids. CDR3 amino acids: CASSLGTSGTDTQYF. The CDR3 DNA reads TGTGCCAGCAGCTTAGGGACTAGCGGGACAGATACGCAGTATTTT. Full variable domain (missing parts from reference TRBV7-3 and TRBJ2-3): GAGVSQTPSNKVTEKGKYVELRCDPISGHTALYWYRQSLGQGPEFLIYFQGTGAADDSGLPNDRFFAVRPEGSVSTLKIQRTERGDSAVYLCASSLGTSGTDTQYFGPGTRLTVL.

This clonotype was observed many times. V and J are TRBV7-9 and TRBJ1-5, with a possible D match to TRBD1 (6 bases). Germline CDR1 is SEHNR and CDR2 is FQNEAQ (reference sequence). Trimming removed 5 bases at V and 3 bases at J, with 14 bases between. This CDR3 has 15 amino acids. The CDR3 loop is CASSPTGSSNQPQHF. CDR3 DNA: TGTGCCAGCAGCCCAACAGGGAGTTCCAATCAGCCCCAGCATTTT.

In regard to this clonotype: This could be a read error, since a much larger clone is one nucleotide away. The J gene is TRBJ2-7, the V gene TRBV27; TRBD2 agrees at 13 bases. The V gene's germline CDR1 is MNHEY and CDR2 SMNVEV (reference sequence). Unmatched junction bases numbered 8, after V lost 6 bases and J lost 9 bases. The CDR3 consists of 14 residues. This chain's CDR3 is CASSPGTSGIGQYF. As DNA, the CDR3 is TGTGCCAGCAGCCCCGGGACTAGCGGGATCGGGCAGTACTTC.

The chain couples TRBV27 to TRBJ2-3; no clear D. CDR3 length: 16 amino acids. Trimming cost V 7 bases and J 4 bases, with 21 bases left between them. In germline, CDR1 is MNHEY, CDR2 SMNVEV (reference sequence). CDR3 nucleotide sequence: TGTGCCAGCATTTTTTTCCCCTTGAGGTTCCCAGATACGCAGTATTTT. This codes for CASIFFPLRFPDTQYF.

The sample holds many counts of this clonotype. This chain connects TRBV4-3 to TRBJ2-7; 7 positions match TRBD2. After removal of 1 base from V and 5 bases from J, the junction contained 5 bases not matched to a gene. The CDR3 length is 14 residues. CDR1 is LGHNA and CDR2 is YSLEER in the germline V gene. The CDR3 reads CASSQVSGGHEQYF. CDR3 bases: TGCGCCAGCAGCCAAGTCTCGGGAGGCCACGAGCAGTACTTC.

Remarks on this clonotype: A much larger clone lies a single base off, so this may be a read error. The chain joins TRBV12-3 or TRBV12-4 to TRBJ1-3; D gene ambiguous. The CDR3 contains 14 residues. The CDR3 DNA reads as TGTACCAGCAGACTCGGCCCCCCTGGAAACACCATATATTTT. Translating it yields CTSRLGPPGNTIYF.

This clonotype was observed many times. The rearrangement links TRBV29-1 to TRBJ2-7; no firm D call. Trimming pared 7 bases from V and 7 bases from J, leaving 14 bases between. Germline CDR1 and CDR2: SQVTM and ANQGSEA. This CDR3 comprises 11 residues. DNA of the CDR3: TGCAGCGGTGAGAGCCTAGGGGAGCAGTACTTC. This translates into CSGESLGEQYF.

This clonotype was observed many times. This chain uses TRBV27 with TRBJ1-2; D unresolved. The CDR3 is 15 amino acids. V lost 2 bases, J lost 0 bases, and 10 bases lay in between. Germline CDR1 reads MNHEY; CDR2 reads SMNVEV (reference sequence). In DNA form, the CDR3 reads TGTGCCAGCAGTTTAACCCCAGTTACTAACTATGGCTACACCTTC. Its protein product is CASSLTPVTNYGYTF.

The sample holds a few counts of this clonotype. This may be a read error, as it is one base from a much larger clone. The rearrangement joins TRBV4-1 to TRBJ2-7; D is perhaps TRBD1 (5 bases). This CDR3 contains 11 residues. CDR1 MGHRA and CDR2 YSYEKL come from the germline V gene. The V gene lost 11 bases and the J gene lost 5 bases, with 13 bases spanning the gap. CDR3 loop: CAGGRVHEQYF. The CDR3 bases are TGCGCCGGCGGCAGGGTCCACGAGCAGTACTTC.

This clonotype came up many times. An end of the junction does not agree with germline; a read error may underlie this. This chain's CDR3 is CATSGQGIWHF. The CDR3 DNA is TGTGCCACCAGTGGACAGGGCATTTGGCATTTT. This sequence joins TRBV24-1 and TRBJ2-3, with TRBD1 matching over 7 bases. The germline CDR1 and CDR2 sequences are KGHDR and SFDVKD. The CDR3 is 11 residues long.

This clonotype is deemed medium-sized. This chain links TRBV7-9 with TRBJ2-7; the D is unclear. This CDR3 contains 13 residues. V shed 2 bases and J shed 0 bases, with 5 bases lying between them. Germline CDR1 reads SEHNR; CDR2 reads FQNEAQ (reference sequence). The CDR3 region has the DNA TGTGCCAGCAGCTTAACAAGCTCCTACGAGCAGTACTTC. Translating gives CASSLTSSYEQYF.

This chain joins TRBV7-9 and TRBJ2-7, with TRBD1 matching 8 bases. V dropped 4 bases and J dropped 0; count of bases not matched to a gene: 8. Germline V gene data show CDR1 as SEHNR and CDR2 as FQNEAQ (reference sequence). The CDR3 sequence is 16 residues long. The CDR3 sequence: CASSSAQGVGSYEQYF. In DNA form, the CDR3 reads TGTGCCAGCAGCTCGGCACAGGGGGTCGGCTCCTACGAGCAGTACTTC. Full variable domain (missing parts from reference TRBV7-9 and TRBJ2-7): DTGVSQNPRHKITKRGQNVTFRCDPISEHNRLYWYRQTLGQGPEFLTYFQNEAQLEKSRLLSDRFSAERPKGSFSTLEIQRTEQGDSAMYLCASSSAQGVGSYEQYFGPGTRLTVT.

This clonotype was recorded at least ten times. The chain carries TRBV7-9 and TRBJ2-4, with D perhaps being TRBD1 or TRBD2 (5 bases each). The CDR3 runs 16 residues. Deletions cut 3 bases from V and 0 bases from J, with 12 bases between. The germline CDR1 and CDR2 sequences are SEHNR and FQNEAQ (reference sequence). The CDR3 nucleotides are TGTGCCAGCAGCTTCTCTGGGGACGTAGCCAAAAACATTCAGTACTTC. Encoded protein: CASSFSGDVAKNIQYF.

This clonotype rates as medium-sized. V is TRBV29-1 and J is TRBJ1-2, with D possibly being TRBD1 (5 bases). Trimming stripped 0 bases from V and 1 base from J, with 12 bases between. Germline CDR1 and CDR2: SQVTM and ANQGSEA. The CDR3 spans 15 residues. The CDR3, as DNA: TGCAGCGTTGAAGATGCCAGGGAATATAACTATGGCTACACCTTC. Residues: CSVEDAREYNYGYTF.

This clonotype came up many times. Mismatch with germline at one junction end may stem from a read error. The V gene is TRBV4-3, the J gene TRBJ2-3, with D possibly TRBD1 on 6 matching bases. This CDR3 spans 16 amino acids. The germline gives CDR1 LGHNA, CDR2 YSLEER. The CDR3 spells CASSQDGAGRTDTQSF. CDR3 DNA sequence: TGCGCCAGCAGCCAAGATGGGGCAGGGCGGACAGATACGCAGTCTTTT.

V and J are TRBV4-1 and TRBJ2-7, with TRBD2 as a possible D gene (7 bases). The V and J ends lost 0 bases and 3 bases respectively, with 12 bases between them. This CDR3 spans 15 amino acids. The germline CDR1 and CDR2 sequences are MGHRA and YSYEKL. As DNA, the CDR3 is TGCGCCAGCAGCCAAGACTTAGGGGGGGGCTACGAGCAGTACTTC. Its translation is CASSQDLGGGYEQYF.